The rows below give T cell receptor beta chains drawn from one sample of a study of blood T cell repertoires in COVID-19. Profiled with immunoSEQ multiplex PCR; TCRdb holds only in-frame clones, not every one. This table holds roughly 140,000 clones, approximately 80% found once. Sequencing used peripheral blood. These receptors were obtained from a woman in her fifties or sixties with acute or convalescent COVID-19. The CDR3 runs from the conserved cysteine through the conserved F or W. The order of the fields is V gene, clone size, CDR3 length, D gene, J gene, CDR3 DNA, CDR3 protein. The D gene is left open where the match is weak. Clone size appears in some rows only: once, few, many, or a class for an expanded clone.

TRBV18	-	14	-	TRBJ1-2	TGTGCCAGCTCACCACGACAGGAGAGGTATGGCTACACCTTC	CASSPRQERYGYTF
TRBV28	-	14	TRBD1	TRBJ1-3	TGTGCCAGCAGTTTCGGGGACAGGGGAAACACCATATATTTT	CASSFGDRGNTIYF
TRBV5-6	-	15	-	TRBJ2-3	TGTGCCAGCAGCCGTGGAGCGGGCGGCACAGATACGCAGTATTTT	CASSRGAGGTDTQYF
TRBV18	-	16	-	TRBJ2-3	TGTGCCAGCTCACCTGGGCCGTTAACAAATGGAGATACGCAGTATTTT	CASSPGPLTNGDTQYF
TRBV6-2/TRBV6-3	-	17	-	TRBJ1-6	TGTGCCAGCAGTTACGGGTGGGCCACCGGCTATAATTCACCCCTCCACTTT	CASSYGWATGYNSPLHF
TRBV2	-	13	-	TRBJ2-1	TGTGCCACCAAAGGGAGTAGCTACAATGAGCAGTTCTTC	CATKGSSYNEQFF
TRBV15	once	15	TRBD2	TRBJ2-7	TGTGCCACCAGCAGAGTAGCGGGGGGGCACGACGAGCAGTACTTC	CATSRVAGGHDEQYF
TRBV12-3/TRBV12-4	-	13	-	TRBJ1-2	TGTGCCAGCAGTTACGACGGGAACTATGGCTACACCTTC	CASSYDGNYGYTF
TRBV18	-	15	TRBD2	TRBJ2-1	TGTGCCAGCTCATCGGGACTAGCGGGAGTCAATGAGCAGTTCTTC	CASSSGLAGVNEQFF
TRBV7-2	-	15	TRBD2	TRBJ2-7	TGTGCCAGCGGTACTAGCGGGCAGAGCTCCTACGAGCAGTACTTC	CASGTSGQSSYEQYF
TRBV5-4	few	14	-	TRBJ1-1	TGTGCCAGCAGCTTGGCTACGGGGAGGGCTGAAGCTTTCTTT	CASSLATGRAEAFF
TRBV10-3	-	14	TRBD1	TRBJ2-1	TGTGCCATCAGTGAGTCGACAGGGACCCCCGAGCAGTTCTTC	CAISESTGTPEQFF
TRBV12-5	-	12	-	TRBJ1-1	TGTGCTAGTGGGCCACAGAACACTGAAGCTTTCTTT	CASGPQNTEAFF
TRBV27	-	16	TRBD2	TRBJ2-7	TGTGCCAGCAGTTTACGGCCTAGCGGGAGGGCCTACGAGCAGTACTTC	CASSLRPSGRAYEQYF
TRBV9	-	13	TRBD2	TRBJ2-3	TGTGCCAGCAGTCCTACTAGCGCAGATACGCAGTATTTT	CASSPTSADTQYF
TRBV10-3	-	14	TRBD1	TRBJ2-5	TGTGCCATCAGTGAGTCTACAGGGGTGGAGACCCAGTACTTC	CAISESTGVETQYF
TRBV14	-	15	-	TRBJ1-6	TGTGCCAGCAGCCAAGTTGGGGGGTATTCGTCACCCCTCCACTTT	CASSQVGGYSSPLHF
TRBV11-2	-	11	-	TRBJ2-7	TGTGCCAGCAGCCTCGAGCCCGCGCCGCACTTC	CASSLEPAPHF
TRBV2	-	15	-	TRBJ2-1	TGTGCCAGCAGCCTTGGACACTTTGTCAACAATGAGCAGTTCTTC	CASSLGHFVNNEQFF
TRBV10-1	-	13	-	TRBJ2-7	TGCGCCAGCACCCGGGGAAAGGGCTACGAGCAGTACTTC	CASTRGKGYEQYF
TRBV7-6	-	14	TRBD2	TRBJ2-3	TGTGCCAGCAGCTTAGTGAGCGGGGCCCATACGCAGTATTTT	CASSLVSGAHTQYF
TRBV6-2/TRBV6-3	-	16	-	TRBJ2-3	TGTGCCAGCAGTACCCAGGGGCCTCCTAGCACAGATACGCAGTATTTT	CASSTQGPPSTDTQYF
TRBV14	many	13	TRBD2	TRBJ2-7	TGTGCCAGTATGAGAGCGGGGGCCTACGAGCAGTACTTC	CASMRAGAYEQYF
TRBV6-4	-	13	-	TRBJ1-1	TGTGCCAGCAGCGTACAGGGGAACACTGAAGCTTTCTTT	CASSVQGNTEAFF
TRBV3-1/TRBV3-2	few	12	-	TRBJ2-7	TGTGCCAGCAGCCAAGGACTGTACGAGCAGTACTTC	CASSQGLYEQYF
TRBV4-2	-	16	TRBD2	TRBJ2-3	TGTGCCAGCAGCACTTGGGTCGGGGGGGCTGAAGATACGCAGTATTTT	CASSTWVGGAEDTQYF
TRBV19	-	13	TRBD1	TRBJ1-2	TGTGCCAGTAGCCCCACGACAGGGGTAGGCTACACCTTC	CASSPTTGVGYTF
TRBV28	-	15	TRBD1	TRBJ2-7	TGTGCCAGCAGTTCGCGGGACAGGGCAGCCTACGAGCAGTACTTC	CASSSRDRAAYEQYF
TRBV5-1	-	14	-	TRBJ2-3	TGCGCCAGCAGCAGGGGGGGACCCGGAGATACGCAGTATTTT	CASSRGGPGDTQYF